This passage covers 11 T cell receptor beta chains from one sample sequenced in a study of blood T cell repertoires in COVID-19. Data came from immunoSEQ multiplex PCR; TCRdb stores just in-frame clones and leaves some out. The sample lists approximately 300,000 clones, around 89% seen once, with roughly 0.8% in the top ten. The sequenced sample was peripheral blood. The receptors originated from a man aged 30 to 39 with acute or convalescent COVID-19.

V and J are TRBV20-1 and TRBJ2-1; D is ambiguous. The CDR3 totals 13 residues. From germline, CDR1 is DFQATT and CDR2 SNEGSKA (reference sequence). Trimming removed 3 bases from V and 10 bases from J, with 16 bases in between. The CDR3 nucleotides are TGCAGTGCTAGTATCCCCCCAGCAGGCGAGCAGTTCTTC. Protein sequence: CSASIPPAGEQFF.

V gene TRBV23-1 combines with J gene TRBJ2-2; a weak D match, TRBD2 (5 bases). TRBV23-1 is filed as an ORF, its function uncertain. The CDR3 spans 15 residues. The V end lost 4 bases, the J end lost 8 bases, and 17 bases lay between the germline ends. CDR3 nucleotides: TGCGCCAGCAGTCTTCCTCGCCCGGGAATAGGGGAGCTGTTTTTT. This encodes CASSLPRPGIGELFF.

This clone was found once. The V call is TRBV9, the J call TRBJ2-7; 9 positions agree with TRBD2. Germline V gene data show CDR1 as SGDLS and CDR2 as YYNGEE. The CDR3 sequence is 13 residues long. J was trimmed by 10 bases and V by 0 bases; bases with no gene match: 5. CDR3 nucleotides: TGTGCCAGCAGCGTAGAGGCTAGCGGGGTACAGTACTTC. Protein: CASSVEASGVQYF. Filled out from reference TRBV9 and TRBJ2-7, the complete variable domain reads DSGVTQTPKHLITATGQRVTLRCSPRSGDLSVYWYQQSLDQGLQFLIQYYNGEERAKGNILERFSAQQFPDLHSELNLSSLELGDSALYFCASSVEASGVQYFGPGTRLTVT.

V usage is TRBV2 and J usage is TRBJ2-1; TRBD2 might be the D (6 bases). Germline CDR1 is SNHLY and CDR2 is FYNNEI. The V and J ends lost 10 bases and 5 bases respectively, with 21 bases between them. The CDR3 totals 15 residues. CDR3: CATKHGMGLDNEQFF. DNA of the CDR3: TGTGCCACCAAGCACGGGATGGGACTCGACAATGAGCAGTTCTTC. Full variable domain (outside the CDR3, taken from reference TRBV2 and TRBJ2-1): EPEVTQTPSHQVTQMGQEVILRCVPISNHLYFYWYRQILGQKVEFLVSFYNNEISEKSEIFDDQFSVERPDGSNFTLKIRSTKLEDSAMYFCATKHGMGLDNEQFFGPGTRLTVL.

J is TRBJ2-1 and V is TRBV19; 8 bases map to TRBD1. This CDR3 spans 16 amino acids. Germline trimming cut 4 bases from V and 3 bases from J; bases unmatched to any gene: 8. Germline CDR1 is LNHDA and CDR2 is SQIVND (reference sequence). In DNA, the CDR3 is TGTGCCAGTAGTAAAGACAGGGGTGACCTCTACAATGAGCAGTTCTTC. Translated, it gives CASSKDRGDLYNEQFF. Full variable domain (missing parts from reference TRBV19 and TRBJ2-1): DGGITQSPKYLFRKEGQNVTLSCEQNLNHDAMYWYRQDPGQGLRLIYYSQIVNDFQKGDIAEGYSVSREKKESFPLTVTSAQKNPTAFYLCASSKDRGDLYNEQFFGPGTRLTVL.

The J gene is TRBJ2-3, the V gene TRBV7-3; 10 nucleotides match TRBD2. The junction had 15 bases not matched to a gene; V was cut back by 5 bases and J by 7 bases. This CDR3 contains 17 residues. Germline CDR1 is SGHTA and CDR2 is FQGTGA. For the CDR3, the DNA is TGTGCCAGCAGCCCGGCCCATGAGCGGGGGGGCCTGAATACGCAGTATTTT. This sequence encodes CASSPAHERGGLNTQYF. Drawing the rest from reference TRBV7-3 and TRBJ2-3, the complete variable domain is GAGVSQTPSNKVTEKGKYVELRCDPISGHTALYWYRQSLGQGPEFLIYFQGTGAADDSGLPNDRFFAVRPEGSVSTLKIQRTERGDSAVYLCASSPAHERGGLNTQYFGPGTRLTVL.

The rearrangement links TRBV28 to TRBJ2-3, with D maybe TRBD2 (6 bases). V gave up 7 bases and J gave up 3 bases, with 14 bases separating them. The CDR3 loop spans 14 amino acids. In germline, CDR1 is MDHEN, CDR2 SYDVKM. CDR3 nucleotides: TGTGCCAGCAACTCGGGACTCCTAACAGATACGCAGTATTTT. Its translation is CASNSGLLTDTQYF.

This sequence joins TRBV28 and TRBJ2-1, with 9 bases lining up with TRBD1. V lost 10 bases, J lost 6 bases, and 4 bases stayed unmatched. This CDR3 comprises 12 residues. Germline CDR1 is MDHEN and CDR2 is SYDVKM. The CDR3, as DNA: TGTGCCATCGGGGACAGGGTCAATGAGCAGTTCTTC. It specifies CAIGDRVNEQFF.

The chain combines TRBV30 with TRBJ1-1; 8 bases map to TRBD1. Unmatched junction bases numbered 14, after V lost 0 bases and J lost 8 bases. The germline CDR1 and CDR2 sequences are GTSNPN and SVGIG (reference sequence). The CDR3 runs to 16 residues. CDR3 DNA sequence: TGTGCCTGGAGTGTTCACCCCAGGGGGCTGGCCCTGGAAGCTTTCTTT. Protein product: CAWSVHPRGLALEAFF.

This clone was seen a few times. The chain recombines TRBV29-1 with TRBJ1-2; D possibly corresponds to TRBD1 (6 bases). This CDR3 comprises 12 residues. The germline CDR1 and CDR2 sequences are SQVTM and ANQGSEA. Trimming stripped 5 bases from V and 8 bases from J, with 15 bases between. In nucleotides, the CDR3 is TGCAGCGTTAACATGGATCAGGGGGGCTACACCTTC. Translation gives CSVNMDQGGYTF.

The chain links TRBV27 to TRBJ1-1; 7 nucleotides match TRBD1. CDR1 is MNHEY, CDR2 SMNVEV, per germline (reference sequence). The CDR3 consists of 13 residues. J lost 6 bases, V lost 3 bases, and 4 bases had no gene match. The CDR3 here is CASSFFTGAEAFF. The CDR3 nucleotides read TGTGCCAGCAGTTTCTTTACAGGGGCTGAAGCTTTCTTT.